A selection of T cell receptor beta chains follows, all from one sample in a study of graft-versus-host responses after intestinal transplantation. This table comes from immunoSEQ multiplex PCR, and its TCRdb copy is limited to in-frame clones, with some not included. Of roughly 8,500 clones listed, approximately 30% are singletons. The input for sequencing was alloreactive CD8+ T cells from a mixed lymphocyte reaction culture, taken before transplantation. The receptor source for this set is a human patient who was an organ donor for intestinal transplantation. Each CDR3 is given with its conserved first and last residue. D genes are given only for firm matches. Size tells how often a clone was seen (once, few, many) or the class of an expanded clone, and some rows leave it out.

V gene	J gene	clone size	D gene	CDR3 protein	CDR3 DNA
TRBV18	TRBJ1-2	-	-	CASSQGPDGYTF	TGTGCCAGCTCACAGGGGCCCGATGGCTACACCTTC
TRBV27	TRBJ1-1	many	TRBD1	CASSSFPGGQNPNTEAFF	TGTGCCAGCAGCTCGTTCCCAGGGGGCCAGAACCCAAACACTGAAGCTTTCTTT
TRBV5-1	TRBJ2-3	few	TRBD2	CASSPSGLAGPDTQYF	TGCGCCAGCAGCCCTAGCGGCCTAGCGGGACCAGATACGCAGTATTTT
TRBV5-4	TRBJ2-3	-	TRBD2	CASSLDPGGGLTDTQYF	TGTGCCAGCAGCTTGGATCCGGGGGGGGGCCTCACAGATACGCAGTATTTT
TRBV4-1	TRBJ2-1	few	TRBD2	CASSGTSSYNEQFF	TGCGCCAGCAGCGGGACTAGTTCCTACAATGAGCAGTTCTTC
TRBV4-3	TRBJ2-7	-	-	CASSQDRGSVYEQYF	TGCGCCAGCAGCCAAGATCGAGGTAGCGTGTACGAGCAGTACTTC
TRBV27	TRBJ2-7	few	TRBD1	CASSFGTGPTYEQYF	TGTGCCAGCAGTTTCGGGACAGGTCCGACCTACGAGCAGTACTTC
TRBV5-1	TRBJ2-7	few	-	CASSLAGVHEQYF	TGCGCCAGCAGCTTGGCGGGGGTCCACGAGCAGTACTTC
TRBV25-1	TRBJ2-1	few	TRBD2	CASSDDTSGGFANEQFF	TGTGCCAGCAGTGACGATACTAGCGGGGGATTTGCCAATGAGCAGTTCTTC
TRBV28	TRBJ2-1	-	-	CASSSFSGPYNEQFF	TGTGCCAGCAGTTCCTTTAGCGGACCATACAATGAGCAGTTCTTC
TRBV27	TRBJ2-6	-	TRBD1	CASSLWVTGGAAGANVLTF	TGTGCCAGCAGTTTGTGGGTGACAGGGGGCGCCGCTGGGGCCAACGTCCTGACTTTC
TRBV4-1	TRBJ1-1	-	-	CASGEGPDTEAFF	TGCGCCAGCGGGGAGGGCCCCGACACTGAAGCTTTCTTT
TRBV6-1	TRBJ2-3	-	-	CASSEGSLAPEAQYF	TGTGCCAGCAGTGAAGGGAGCCTAGCCCCCGAGGCGCAGTATTTT
TRBV27	TRBJ2-2	few	-	CASSLPVGELFF	TGTGCCAGCAGTTTACCAGTCGGGGAGCTGTTTTTT
TRBV13	TRBJ2-3	few	TRBD2	CASSQAGGSDTQYF	TGTGCCAGCAGCCAAGCGGGGGGGTCAGATACGCAGTATTTT
TRBV6-5	TRBJ1-1	-	TRBD1	CASRPSGGSGTEAFF	TGTGCCAGCAGACCGTCAGGGGGGTCGGGGACTGAAGCTTTCTTT
TRBV29-1	TRBJ1-3	-	-	CSGWERSGNTIYF	TGCAGCGGGTGGGAGCGCTCTGGAAACACCATATATTTT
TRBV27	TRBJ2-1	few	-	CASSLTDRWEQFF	TGTGCCAGCAGTTTGACAGACAGATGGGAGCAGTTCTTC
TRBV27	TRBJ2-1	few	TRBD2	CASSPGGGYNEQFF	TGTGCCAGCAGTCCCGGGGGAGGGTACAATGAGCAGTTCTTC
TRBV6-4	TRBJ2-7	-	TRBD2	CASWEREGFAYEQYF	TGTGCCAGCTGGGAGCGGGAGGGGTTTGCCTACGAGCAGTACTTC
TRBV7-6	TRBJ2-7	few	-	CASSPYLGPIYEQYF	TGTGCCAGCAGCCCTTACCTGGGGCCGATCTACGAGCAGTACTTC
TRBV6-6	TRBJ2-7	few	TRBD1	CASSYSRTGAYEQYF	TGTGCCAGCAGTTACTCAAGGACAGGGGCCTACGAGCAGTACTTC
TRBV27	TRBJ2-1	few	TRBD2	CASSLGTSREQFF	TGTGCCAGCAGTCTCGGGACTAGCAGAGAGCAGTTCTTC
TRBV27	TRBJ2-2	few	-	CASSFPGFGGELFF	TGTGCCAGCAGTTTCCCAGGTTTTGGCGGGGAGCTGTTTTTT
TRBV19	TRBJ2-7	once	TRBD1	CATSPGQGSYEQYF	TGTGCCACCTCACCGGGACAGGGGTCCTACGAGCAGTACTTC
TRBV5-4	TRBJ2-1	-	-	CASSLWTLRNEQFF	TGTGCCAGCAGCCTGTGGACACTTCGCAATGAGCAGTTCTTC
TRBV27	TRBJ1-3	-	-	CASSPTDTGNTIYF	TGTGCCAGCAGCCCGACAGATACTGGAAACACCATATATTTT
TRBV19	TRBJ2-1	-	TRBD2	CASSRGELAGYNEQFF	TGTGCCAGTAGTAGGGGGGAGCTAGCGGGGTACAATGAGCAGTTCTTC
TRBV6-5	TRBJ2-1	-	TRBD2	CASSLAGEPHEQFF	TGTGCCAGCAGCCTAGCGGGAGAGCCCCATGAGCAGTTCTTC
TRBV6-5	TRBJ2-1	few	-	CASSYLPRGYNEQFF	TGTGCCAGCAGTTACCTTCCACGGGGGTACAATGAGCAGTTCTTC
TRBV6-6	TRBJ2-7	few	TRBD2	CASSVLAGGSYEQYF	TGTGCCAGCAGTGTCCTAGCGGGAGGGTCCTACGAGCAGTACTTC
TRBV9	TRBJ2-7	-	-	CASRGGVRDGEQYF	TGTGCCAGCAGGGGGGGAGTAAGGGACGGGGAGCAGTACTTC
TRBV27	TRBJ1-2	-	-	CASSFGQFYGYTF	TGTGCCAGCAGTTTTGGGCAATTCTATGGCTACACCTTC
TRBV7-7	TRBJ2-3	-	-	CASSLSVASDTQYF	TGTGCTAGCAGCTTATCGGTTGCTTCTGATACGCAGTATTTT
TRBV7-4	TRBJ1-1	few	TRBD1	CASSSKDRGGGTEAFF	TGTGCCAGCAGCTCGAAGGACAGGGGAGGGGGGACTGAAGCTTTCTTT
TRBV6-1	TRBJ2-7	once	-	CASSEGTGSYEQYF	TGTGCCAGCAGTGAAGGGACTGGGTCCTACGAGCAGTACTTC
TRBV7-2	TRBJ2-7	few	TRBD2	CASSPGLAVYEQYF	TGTGCCAGCAGCCCCGGACTAGCGGTATACGAGCAGTACTTC
TRBV6-1	TRBJ1-6	once	-	CASSEINTVNSPLHF	TGTGCCAGCAGTGAAATAAACACCGTGAATTCACCCCTCCACTTT
TRBV4-1	TRBJ2-1	few	-	CASSQSRNEQFF	TGCGCCAGCAGCCAAAGCCGGAATGAGCAGTTCTTC
TRBV7-9	TRBJ1-4	-	TRBD1	CASSPTRGSSATNEKLFF	TGTGCCAGCAGCCCCACCAGGGGGTCGTCTGCAACTAATGAAAAACTGTTTTTT
TRBV6-5	TRBJ1-6	-	TRBD1	CASTDRESSPLHF	TGTGCCAGCACGGACAGGGAGAGTTCACCCCTCCACTTT
TRBV4-3	TRBJ2-1	many	-	CASSQDRTPVSWFF	TGCGCCAGCAGCCAAGATCGTACTCCCGTATCGTGGTTCTTC
TRBV6-5	TRBJ2-3	-	TRBD2	CASSRLAGGPDTQYF	TGTGCCAGCAGTAGACTAGCGGGGGGCCCAGATACGCAGTATTTT
TRBV7-8	TRBJ1-2	-	-	CASSFGGHRGYTF	TGTGCCAGCAGCTTCGGGGGGCACCGGGGCTACACCTTC
TRBV28	TRBJ2-7	-	-	CASSFPGFKSSYEQYF	TGTGCCAGCAGTTTTCCGGGATTTAAGAGCTCCTACGAGCAGTACTTC
TRBV19	TRBJ2-7	once	TRBD1	CASSPGQGAYEQYF	TGTGCCAGTAGCCCGGGACAGGGGGCCTACGAGCAGTACTTC
TRBV7-6	TRBJ2-1	medium-sized	-	CASSLEGGNEQFF	TGTGCCAGCAGCTTAGAAGGGGGCAATGAGCAGTTCTTC
TRBV11-2	TRBJ1-5	few	TRBD1	CASSWGQANDQPQHF	TGTGCCAGCAGCTGGGGACAGGCGAACGATCAGCCCCAGCATTTT
TRBV5-1	TRBJ2-3	-	-	CASSLETGSIRDTQYF	TGCGCCAGCAGCTTGGAGACGGGATCTATCCGGGATACGCAGTATTTT
TRBV4-3	TRBJ2-1	-	-	CASSQDWVRLVF	TGCGCCAGCAGCCAAGATTGGGTGAGGTTGGTCTTC
TRBV4-1	TRBJ2-4	few	TRBD2	CASSMRERVGKNIQYF	TGCGCCAGCAGCATGCGGGAGAGGGTAGGCAAAAACATTCAGTACTTC
TRBV7-9	TRBJ1-1	medium-sized	TRBD1	CASSSITGVNTEAFF	TGTGCCAGCAGCTCAATTACAGGGGTAAATACTGAAGCTTTCTTT
TRBV28	TRBJ1-2	-	-	CASSLSGGYGYTF	TGTGCCAGCAGTTTATCGGGGGGATACGGCTACACCTTC
TRBV4-1	TRBJ2-7	-	TRBD2	CASSQEGLAAYEQYF	TGCGCCAGCAGCCAAGAGGGACTAGCGGCCTACGAGCAGTACTTC
TRBV7-9	TRBJ2-5	-	TRBD2	CASSPGGPEMTQYF	TGTGCCAGCAGTCCGGGGGGTCCAGAGATGACCCAGTACTTC
TRBV11-3	TRBJ1-2	few	-	CASSLPAGLGAHYGYTF	TGTGCCAGCAGCTTACCGGCCGGGCTTGGGGCTCACTATGGCTACACCTTC
TRBV6-1	TRBJ2-1	few	TRBD2	CASSASSGGADEQFF	TGTGCCAGCAGTGCTTCTAGCGGGGGGGCGGATGAGCAGTTCTTC
TRBV28	TRBJ2-5	-	TRBD2	CASSFRASGSRETQYF	TGTGCCAGCAGTTTTAGGGCTAGCGGGAGCAGGGAGACCCAGTACTTC
TRBV19	TRBJ1-5	-	-	CASSIRRTDSNQPQHF	TGTGCCAGTAGTATACGGAGGACAGACAGCAATCAGCCCCAGCATTTT
TRBV6-1	TRBJ2-3	medium-sized	TRBD2	CASSERLAGPDTQYF	TGTGCCAGCAGTGAACGTCTAGCGGGTCCAGATACGCAGTATTTT